This T cell receptor beta chain was retrieved from a study of shared clonotypes between healthy human individuals. Profiled with immunoSEQ multiplex PCR; TCRdb holds only in-frame clones, not every one. The table includes more than 2 million clones, approximately 94% detected once. Germline V gene data show CDR1 as MNHEY and CDR2 as SMNVEV (reference sequence). The V and J ends lost 4 bases and 4 bases respectively, with 11 bases between them. The CDR3 length is 14 residues. In the naive CD8 group, cells lacked CD45RO and were positively selected for CCR7, so terminally differentiated effector memory CD45RA+ cells were left out.

The sequence came from a man between 18 and 29 years old in good health. The sample comprised naive CD8+ T cells sorted from blood. The chain carries TRBV27 and TRBJ2-1, with a possible D match to TRBD2 (5 bases). The CDR3 reads CASSSEGVYNEQFF. In nucleotides, the CDR3 is TGTGCCAGCAGTTCCGAGGGCGTTTACAATGAGCAGTTCTTC.